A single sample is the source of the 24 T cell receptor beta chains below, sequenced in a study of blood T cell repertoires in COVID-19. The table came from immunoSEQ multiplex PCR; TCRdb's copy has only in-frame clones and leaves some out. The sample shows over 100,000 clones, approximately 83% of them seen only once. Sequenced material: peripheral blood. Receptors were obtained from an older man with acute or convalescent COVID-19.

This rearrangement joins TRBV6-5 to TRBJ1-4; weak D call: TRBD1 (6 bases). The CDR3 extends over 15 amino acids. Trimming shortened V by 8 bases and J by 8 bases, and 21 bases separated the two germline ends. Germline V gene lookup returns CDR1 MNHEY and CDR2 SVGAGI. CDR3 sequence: CASLSVSKGEEKLFF. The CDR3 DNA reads TGTGCCAGCCTCTCGGTGTCGAAGGGGGAAGAAAAACTGTTTTTT.

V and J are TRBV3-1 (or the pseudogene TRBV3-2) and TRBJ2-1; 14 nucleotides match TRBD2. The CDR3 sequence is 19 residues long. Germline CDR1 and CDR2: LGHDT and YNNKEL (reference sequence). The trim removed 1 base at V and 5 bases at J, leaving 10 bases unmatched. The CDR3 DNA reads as TGTGCCAGCAGCCAAGTAACAGGGACTAGCGGGAGTGAGAACAATGAGCAGTTCTTC. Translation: CASSQVTGTSGSENNEQFF.

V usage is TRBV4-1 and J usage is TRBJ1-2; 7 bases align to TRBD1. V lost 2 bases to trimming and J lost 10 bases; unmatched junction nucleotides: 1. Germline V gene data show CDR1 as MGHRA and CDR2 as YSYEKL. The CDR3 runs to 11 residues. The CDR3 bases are TGCGCCAGCAGCCAAACAGGGGACTACACCTTC. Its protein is CASSQTGDYTF.

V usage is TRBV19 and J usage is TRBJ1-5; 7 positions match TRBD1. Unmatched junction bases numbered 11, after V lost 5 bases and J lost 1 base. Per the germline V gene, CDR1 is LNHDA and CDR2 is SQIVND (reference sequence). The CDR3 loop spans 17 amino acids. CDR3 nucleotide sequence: TGTGCCAGTAGTGCGGCGAGACAGGGACAGAGCAATCAGCCCCAGCATTTT. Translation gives CASSAARQGQSNQPQHF. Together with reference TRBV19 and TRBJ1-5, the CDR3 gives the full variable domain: DGGITQSPKYLFRKEGQNVTLSCEQNLNHDAMYWYRQDPGQGLRLIYYSQIVNDFQKGDIAEGYSVSREKKESFPLTVTSAQKNPTAFYLCASSAARQGQSNQPQHFGDGTRLSIL.

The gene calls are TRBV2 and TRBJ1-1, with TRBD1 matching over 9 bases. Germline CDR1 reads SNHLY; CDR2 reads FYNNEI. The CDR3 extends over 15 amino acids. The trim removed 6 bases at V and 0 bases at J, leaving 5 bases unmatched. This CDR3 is CASRPTGGLNTEAFF. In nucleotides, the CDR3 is TGTGCCAGCAGGCCGACAGGGGGATTGAACACTGAAGCTTTCTTT.

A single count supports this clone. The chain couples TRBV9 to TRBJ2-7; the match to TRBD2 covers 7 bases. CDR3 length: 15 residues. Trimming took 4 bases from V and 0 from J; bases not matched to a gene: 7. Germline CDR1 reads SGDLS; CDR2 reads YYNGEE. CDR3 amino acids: CASSFGTTSSYEQYF. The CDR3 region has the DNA TGTGCCAGCAGCTTTGGGACTACCAGCTCCTACGAGCAGTACTTC.

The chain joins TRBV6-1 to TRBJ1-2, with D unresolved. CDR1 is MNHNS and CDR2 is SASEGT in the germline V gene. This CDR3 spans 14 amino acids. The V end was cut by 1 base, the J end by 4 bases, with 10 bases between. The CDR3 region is CASSEGAEVYGYTF. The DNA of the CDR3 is TGTGCCAGCAGTGAAGGGGCAGAAGTCTATGGCTACACCTTC.

In nucleotides, the CDR3 is TGTGCCAGGTCTCTAGCGGGGGGGTACAATGAGCAGTTCTTC. This encodes CARSLAGGYNEQFF. The V call is TRBV6-5, the J call TRBJ2-1, with TRBD2 identical over 12 bases. V shed 9 bases and J 4 bases; nucleotides not matched to a gene: 4. Germline CDR1 and CDR2: MNHEY and SVGAGI. The CDR3 spans 14 residues.

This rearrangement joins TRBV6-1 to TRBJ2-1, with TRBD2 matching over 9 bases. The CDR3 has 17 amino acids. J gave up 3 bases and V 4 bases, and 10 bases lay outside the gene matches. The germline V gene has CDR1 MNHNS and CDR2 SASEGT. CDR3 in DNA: TGTGCCAGCAGTGGACTAGCGGAGTCAGCTTACTACAATGAGCAGTTCTTC. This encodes CASSGLAESAYYNEQFF.

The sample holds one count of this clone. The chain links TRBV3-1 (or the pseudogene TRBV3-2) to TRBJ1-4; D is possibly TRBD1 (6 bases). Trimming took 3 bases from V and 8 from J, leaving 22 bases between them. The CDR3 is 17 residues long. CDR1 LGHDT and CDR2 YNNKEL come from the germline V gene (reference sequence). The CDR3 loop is CASSHYVRGGIEEKLFF. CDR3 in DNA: TGTGCCAGCAGCCATTACGTCCGAGGGGGTATAGAGGAAAAACTGTTTTTT.

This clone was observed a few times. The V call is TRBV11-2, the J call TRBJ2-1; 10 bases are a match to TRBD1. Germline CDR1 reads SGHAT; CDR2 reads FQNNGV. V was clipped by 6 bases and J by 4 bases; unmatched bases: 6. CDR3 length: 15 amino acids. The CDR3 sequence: CASRNMGQGYNEQFF. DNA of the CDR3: TGTGCCAGCAGAAACATGGGACAGGGGTACAATGAGCAGTTCTTC.

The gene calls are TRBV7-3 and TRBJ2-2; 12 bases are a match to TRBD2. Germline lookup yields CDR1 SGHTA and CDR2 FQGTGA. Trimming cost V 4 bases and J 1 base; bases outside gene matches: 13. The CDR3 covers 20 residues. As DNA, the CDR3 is TGTGCCAGCAGCTCAACATCCCTAGCGGGAGGGCCGTTGAACACCGGGGAGCTGTTTTTT. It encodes CASSSTSLAGGPLNTGELFF.

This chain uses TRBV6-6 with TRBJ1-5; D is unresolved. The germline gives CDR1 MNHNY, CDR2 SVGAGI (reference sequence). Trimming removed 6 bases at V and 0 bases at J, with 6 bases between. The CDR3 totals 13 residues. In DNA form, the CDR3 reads TGTGCCAGCAGCTCCGTTAGCAATCAGCCCCAGCATTTT. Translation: CASSSVSNQPQHF.

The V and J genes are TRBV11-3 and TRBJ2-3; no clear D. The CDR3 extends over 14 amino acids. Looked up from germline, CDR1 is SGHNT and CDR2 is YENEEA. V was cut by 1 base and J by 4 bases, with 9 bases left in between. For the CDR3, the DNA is TGTGCCAGCAGCTTAGTGTCCTCTGCAGATACGCAGTATTTT. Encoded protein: CASSLVSSADTQYF. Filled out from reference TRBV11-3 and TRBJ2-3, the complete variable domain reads EAGVVQSPRYKIIEKKQPVAFWCNPISGHNTLYWYLQNLGQGPELLIRYENEEAVDDSQLPKDRFSAERLKGVDSTLKIQPAELGDSAVYLCASSLVSSADTQYFGPGTRLTVL.

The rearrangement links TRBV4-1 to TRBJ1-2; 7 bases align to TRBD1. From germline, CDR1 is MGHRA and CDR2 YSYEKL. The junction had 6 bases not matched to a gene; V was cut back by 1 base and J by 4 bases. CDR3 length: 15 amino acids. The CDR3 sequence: CASSQGGQDIYGYTF. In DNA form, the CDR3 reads TGCGCCAGCAGCCAAGGAGGACAGGACATCTATGGCTACACCTTC.

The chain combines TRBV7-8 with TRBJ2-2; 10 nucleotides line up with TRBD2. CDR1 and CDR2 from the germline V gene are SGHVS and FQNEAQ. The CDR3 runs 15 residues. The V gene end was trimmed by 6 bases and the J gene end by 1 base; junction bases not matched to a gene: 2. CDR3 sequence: CASSPSGGNTGELFF. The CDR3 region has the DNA TGTGCCAGCAGTCCTAGCGGGGGGAACACCGGGGAGCTGTTTTTT.

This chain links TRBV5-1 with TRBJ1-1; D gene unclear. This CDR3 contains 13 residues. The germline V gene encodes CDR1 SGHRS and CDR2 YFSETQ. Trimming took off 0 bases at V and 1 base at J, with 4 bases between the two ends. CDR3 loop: CASSLAENTEAFF. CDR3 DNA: TGCGCCAGCAGCTTGGCAGAGAACACTGAAGCTTTCTTT. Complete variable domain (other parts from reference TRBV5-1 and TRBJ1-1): KAGVTQTPRYLIKTRGQQVTLSCSPISGHRSVSWYQQTPGQGLQFLFEYFSETQRNKGNFPGRFSGRQFSNSRSEMNVSTLELGDSALYLCASSLAENTEAFFGQGTRLTVV.

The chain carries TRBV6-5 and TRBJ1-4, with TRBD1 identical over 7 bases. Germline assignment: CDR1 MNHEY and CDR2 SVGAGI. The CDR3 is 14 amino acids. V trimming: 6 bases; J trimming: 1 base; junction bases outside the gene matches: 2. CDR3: CASSWDRTNEKLFF. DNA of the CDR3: TGTGCCAGCAGCTGGGACAGAACTAATGAAAAACTGTTTTTT.

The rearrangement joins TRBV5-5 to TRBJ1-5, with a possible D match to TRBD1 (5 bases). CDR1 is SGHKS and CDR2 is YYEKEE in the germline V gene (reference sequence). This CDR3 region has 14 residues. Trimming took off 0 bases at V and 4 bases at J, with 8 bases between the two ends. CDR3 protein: CASSLGGTNQPQHF. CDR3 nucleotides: TGTGCCAGCAGCTTGGGGGGGACTAATCAGCCCCAGCATTTT.

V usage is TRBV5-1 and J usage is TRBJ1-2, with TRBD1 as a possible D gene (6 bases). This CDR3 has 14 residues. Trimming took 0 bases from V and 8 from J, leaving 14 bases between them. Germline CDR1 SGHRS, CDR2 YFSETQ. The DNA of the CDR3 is TGCGCCAGCAGCTTGGCCCGGGGGGCGGAAGGCTACACCTTC. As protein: CASSLARGAEGYTF.

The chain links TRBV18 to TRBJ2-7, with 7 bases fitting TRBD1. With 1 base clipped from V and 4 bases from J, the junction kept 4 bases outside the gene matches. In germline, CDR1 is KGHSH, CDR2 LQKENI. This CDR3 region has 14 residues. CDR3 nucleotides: TGTGCCAGCTCACCACAAGGGGGCGGATACGAGCAGTACTTC. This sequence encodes CASSPQGGGYEQYF.

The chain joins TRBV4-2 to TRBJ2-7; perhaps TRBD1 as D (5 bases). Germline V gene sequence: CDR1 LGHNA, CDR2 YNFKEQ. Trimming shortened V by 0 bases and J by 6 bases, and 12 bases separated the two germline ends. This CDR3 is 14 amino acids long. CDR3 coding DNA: TGTGCCAGCAGCCAAGATCACAGGTTTGCCGAGCAGTACTTC. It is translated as CASSQDHRFAEQYF.

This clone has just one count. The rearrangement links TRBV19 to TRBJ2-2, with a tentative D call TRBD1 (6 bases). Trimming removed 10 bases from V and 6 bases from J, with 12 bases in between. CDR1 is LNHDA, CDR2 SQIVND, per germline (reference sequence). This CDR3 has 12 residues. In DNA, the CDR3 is TGTGCCATCCGACAGGCCCCCGGGGAGCTGTTTTTT. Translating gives CAIRQAPGELFF.

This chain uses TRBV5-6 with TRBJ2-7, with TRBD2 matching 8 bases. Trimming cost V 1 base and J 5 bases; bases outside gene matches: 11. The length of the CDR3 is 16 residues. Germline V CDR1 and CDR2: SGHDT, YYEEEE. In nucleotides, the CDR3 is TGTGCCAGCAGCTTGCGGGGGAGCGGGGGTGCCAACGAGCAGTACTTC. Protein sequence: CASSLRGSGGANEQYF.